This T cell receptor (beta chain) was captured by sequencing in a study of T cell responses to AZD1222 COVID-19 vaccine. Overall study findings and caveats: Reports indicate that nearly half of spike-specific TCRs are directed at unmutated variant regions. Seropositive at baseline were only five or six AZD1222 recipients. Most donors were white British, females outnumbered males, and clonal diversity was possibly underestimated.

Concerning this clone: What it binds is unknown.

This CDR3 is built from 14 residues. Trimming cost V 6 bases and J 1 base, with 12 bases left between them. Sequenced by immunoSEQ multiplex PCR; TCRdb stores in-frame clones only, minus some. Of about 120,000 clones in the sample, around 89% were seen once. Samples with a second dose at about 4 or about 12 weeks were pooled together. The TCR originated in an adult who received the AZD1222 COVID-19 vaccine. This rearrangement joins TRBV23-1 to TRBJ2-5, with D unclear. TRBV23-1 is an open reading frame whose function is uncertain. The source material was peripheral blood, sampled 28 days after the second AZD1222 dose. CDR3 coding DNA: TGCGCCAGCAGATTAGAAACAGCCCAAGAGACCCAGTACTTC. Encoded protein: CASRLETAQETQYF.